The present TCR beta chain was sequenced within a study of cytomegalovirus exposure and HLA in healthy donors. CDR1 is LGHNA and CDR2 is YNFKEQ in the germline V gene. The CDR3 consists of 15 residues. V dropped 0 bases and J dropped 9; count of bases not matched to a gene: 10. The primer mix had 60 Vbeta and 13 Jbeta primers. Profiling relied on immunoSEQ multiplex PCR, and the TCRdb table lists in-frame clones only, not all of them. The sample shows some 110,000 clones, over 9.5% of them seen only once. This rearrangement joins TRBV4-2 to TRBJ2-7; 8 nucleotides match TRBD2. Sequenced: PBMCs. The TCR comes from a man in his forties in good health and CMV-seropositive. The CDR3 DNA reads TGTGCCAGCAGCCAAGAAGCCGGGACTAGTGGAGTGCAGTACTTC. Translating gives CASSQEAGTSGVQYF.